The rows below give T cell receptor beta chains drawn from one sample of a study of identical twins. One entry per CDR3 protein, called by TCRdb with MiXCR from the 5' RACE reads. The sample includes around 280,000 distinct CDR3 sequences, about 8.3% of them seen just once. This same sample was also part of a study on yellow fever vaccine responses in identical twins.

Sequenced: memory (CD45RO+) T cells sorted from blood. The receptors stem from a woman in her late teens or twenties in good health. Each CDR3 is given with its conserved first and last residue. The order of the fields is clone size, D gene, V gene, J gene, CDR3 DNA, CDR3 protein. D genes are given only for firm matches. Clone size is not always given. Where it is, it says once, few, many or a class for expanded clones.

size: -
D: -
V: TRBV7-9
J: TRBJ1-4
DNA: TGTGCCAGCAGCTTAGCGGGGTCCGTGAATGAAAAACTGTTTTTT
CDR3: CASSLAGSVNEKLFF

size: many
D: TRBD1
V: TRBV9
J: TRBJ2-5
DNA: TGTGCCAGCAGCCCCCGGACAGGTACCCAAGAGACCCAGTACTTC
CDR3: CASSPRTGTQETQYF

size: -
D: -
V: TRBV28
J: TRBJ2-2
DNA: TGTGCCAGCAAGTTTAGGGGGAACACCGGGGAGCTGTTTTTT
CDR3: CASKFRGNTGELFF

size: -
D: -
V: TRBV2
J: TRBJ2-7
DNA: TGTGCCAGCAGTGAAAGTCCCCGCAGTTACTACGAGCAGTACTTC
CDR3: CASSESPRSYYEQYF

size: many
D: TRBD1
V: TRBV4-1
J: TRBJ1-5
DNA: TGCGCCAGCAGCCAAGAACAGGGGGGGAATCAGCCCCAGCATTTT
CDR3: CASSQEQGGNQPQHF

size: -
D: -
V: TRBV12-3/TRBV12-4
J: TRBJ1-1
DNA: TGTGCCAGCAGGTACGGTGGGGGGCGAACTGAAGCTTTCTTT
CDR3: CASRYGGGRTEAFF

size: few
D: TRBD1
V: TRBV6-6
J: TRBJ1-1
DNA: TGTGCCAGCAGTTACAGGGACAGTGAAGCTTTCTTT
CDR3: CASSYRDSEAFF

size: many
D: TRBD1
V: TRBV12-3/TRBV12-4
J: TRBJ2-1
DNA: TGTGCCAGCATTAGGACAGGGTTTGATAATGAGCAGTTCTTC
CDR3: CASIRTGFDNEQFF

size: many
D: TRBD1
V: TRBV10-3
J: TRBJ2-1
DNA: TGTGCCACCAAAACGGGACAGGGAAACTACAATGAGCAGTTCTTC
CDR3: CATKTGQGNYNEQFF

size: few
D: -
V: TRBV11-2
J: TRBJ2-2
DNA: TGTGCCAGCAGCTTAAGGGTGGCTAGCGATAACACCGGGGAGCTGTTTTTT
CDR3: CASSLRVASDNTGELFF

size: few
D: TRBD1
V: TRBV6-5
J: TRBJ1-1
DNA: TGTGCCAGCAGTGCCAGGGGGACTGAAGCTTTCTTT
CDR3: CASSARGTEAFF

size: many
D: -
V: TRBV10-3
J: TRBJ2-6
DNA: TGTGCCATCAGTGAGTCTCGTAGCTCTGGGGCCAACGTCCTGACTTTC
CDR3: CAISESRSSGANVLTF

size: -
D: -
V: TRBV5-6
J: TRBJ1-1
DNA: TGTGCCAGCAGCTTGTATGGTGACAGAGGTGAAGCTTTCTTT
CDR3: CASSLYGDRGEAFF

size: -
D: -
V: TRBV6-4
J: TRBJ2-5
DNA: TGTGCCAGCAGTGAGAGCTTTTCTGCCCCGGAGACCCAGTACTTC
CDR3: CASSESFSAPETQYF

size: few
D: TRBD1
V: TRBV3-1
J: TRBJ1-6
DNA: TGTGCCAGCAGTCCTACAACCACAGGGGGCAGGTCACCCCTCCACTTT
CDR3: CASSPTTTGGRSPLHF

size: few
D: TRBD2
V: TRBV11-2
J: TRBJ2-1
DNA: TGTGCCAGCAGCTTAGTCGGGTGGACTAGCGGGTCAGGCTCCTACAATGAGCAGTTCTTC
CDR3: CASSLVGWTSGSGSYNEQFF

size: many
D: TRBD2
V: TRBV20-1
J: TRBJ2-1
DNA: TGCAGTGCTAGAGGCATAGCGGGGGAGGTTGAGCAGTTCTTC
CDR3: CSARGIAGEVEQFF

size: -
D: TRBD1
V: TRBV28
J: TRBJ2-5
DNA: TGTGCCAGCAGTACAGCCTTAAACAGGGGACGCGAGACCCAGTACTTC
CDR3: CASSTALNRGRETQYF

size: many
D: TRBD1
V: TRBV5-6
J: TRBJ2-1
DNA: TGTGCCAGCAGCTTGGACCGGGACAGGCAGTTCTTC
CDR3: CASSLDRDRQFF

size: many
D: -
V: TRBV6-1
J: TRBJ2-7
DNA: TGTGCCAGCAGTAAAGGGGGGGGGCGCGAGCAGTACTTC
CDR3: CASSKGGGREQYF

size: -
D: -
V: TRBV3-1
J: TRBJ2-1
DNA: TGTGCCAGCAGCCAAGACGAATACCATGAGCAGTTCTTC
CDR3: CASSQDEYHEQFF

size: few
D: TRBD2
V: TRBV11-2
J: TRBJ2-3
DNA: TGTGCCAGCAGCCCCCGGGGAGGGATTAGCACAGATACGCAGTATTTT
CDR3: CASSPRGGISTDTQYF

size: few
D: TRBD1
V: TRBV10-2
J: TRBJ1-1
DNA: TGCGCCAGCACGAGGTCGGTTTCCGGGACAGGGAGCACTGAAGCTTTCTTT
CDR3: CASTRSVSGTGSTEAFF

size: -
D: -
V: TRBV28
J: TRBJ2-3
DNA: TGTGCCAGCAGTTCCGGACTCATCACAGATACGCAGTATTTT
CDR3: CASSSGLITDTQYF

size: few
D: -
V: TRBV7-9
J: TRBJ2-3
DNA: TGTGCCAGCAGCTTATCCGGGAACCCGCAGTATTTT
CDR3: CASSLSGNPQYF

size: -
D: TRBD2
V: TRBV7-8
J: TRBJ2-7
DNA: TGTGCCAGCAGCCCCCTAGCGGGCAGAAGCTCCTACGAGCAGTACTTC
CDR3: CASSPLAGRSSYEQYF

size: many
D: TRBD2
V: TRBV7-8
J: TRBJ2-1
DNA: TGTGCCAGCAGCTACGTAGCGGGGGGGCCTGTAAATGAGCAGTTCTTC
CDR3: CASSYVAGGPVNEQFF

size: -
D: TRBD2
V: TRBV6-5
J: TRBJ2-5
DNA: TGTGCCAGCAGTTACCCGGGACTACCTCAAGAGACCCAGTACTTC
CDR3: CASSYPGLPQETQYF

size: many
D: -
V: TRBV18
J: TRBJ2-1
DNA: TGTGCCAGCTCACTCTCGACAGTAACCTACAATGAGCAGTTCTTC
CDR3: CASSLSTVTYNEQFF

size: -
D: TRBD1
V: TRBV7-9
J: TRBJ2-5
DNA: TGTGCCAGCAGCTTGTCCGACAGGGGCCAAGAGACCCAGTACTTC
CDR3: CASSLSDRGQETQYF

size: -
D: -
V: TRBV28
J: TRBJ2-1
DNA: TGTGCCAGCAGCCGTCTCGATTTAAAGACTAGTAGGTTCTATGAGCAGTTCTTC
CDR3: CASSRLDLKTSRFYEQFF

size: few
D: TRBD2
V: TRBV2
J: TRBJ2-5
DNA: TGTGCCAGAGGGACTAGGTCCCTACAAGAGACCCAGTACTTC
CDR3: CARGTRSLQETQYF

size: many
D: TRBD1
V: TRBV24-1
J: TRBJ1-2
DNA: TGTGCCACCAGTGGGGGTGGACAGGGGACGTTTGGCTACACCTTC
CDR3: CATSGGGQGTFGYTF

size: -
D: -
V: TRBV21-1
J: TRBJ2-3
DNA: TGTGCCAGGGACAGGGGGAAGGACCTGACAGATACGCAGTATTTT
CDR3: CARDRGKDLTDTQYF

size: many
D: -
V: TRBV20-1
J: TRBJ1-2
DNA: TGCAGCACCAGGGCCGCCGCCTATGGCTACACCTTC
CDR3: CSTRAAAYGYTF

size: few
D: -
V: TRBV20-1
J: TRBJ1-4
DNA: TGCAGTGCTAGTAGAGGCCGGGACTATAATGAAAAACTGTTTTTT
CDR3: CSASRGRDYNEKLFF

size: few
D: TRBD2
V: TRBV4-1
J: TRBJ2-7
DNA: TGCGCCAGCAGCCACGCTACCGGGACTAGCTTTGCCGAGCAGTACTTC
CDR3: CASSHATGTSFAEQYF

size: many
D: -
V: TRBV20-1
J: TRBJ2-1
DNA: TGCAGTGCTAGAGAGCCCGACCCTTACAATGAGCAGTTCTTC
CDR3: CSAREPDPYNEQFF

size: -
D: -
V: TRBV27
J: TRBJ2-1
DNA: TGTGCCTGCTGTTTATCCACGCCTCCGCGCCCCCTCTACAATGAGCAGTTCTTC
CDR3: CACCLSTPPRPLYNEQFF

size: -
D: -
V: TRBV9
J: TRBJ1-5
DNA: TGTGCCAGCAGCGTGGGCCCGATCAATCAGCCCCAGCATTTT
CDR3: CASSVGPINQPQHF

size: many
D: TRBD2
V: TRBV20-1
J: TRBJ2-1
DNA: TGCAGTGTGTCTCCGGGGGGGAGCTCCTACAATGAGCAGTTCTTC
CDR3: CSVSPGGSSYNEQFF

size: many
D: TRBD2
V: TRBV27
J: TRBJ2-5
DNA: TGTGCCAGCAGTTTATTTGGCGGGGGGACCCAAGAGACCCAGTACTTC
CDR3: CASSLFGGGTQETQYF

size: few
D: -
V: TRBV5-1
J: TRBJ2-5
DNA: TGCGCCAGCAGCTTGTGGGACCCCGGTAAAGAGACCCAGTACTTC
CDR3: CASSLWDPGKETQYF

size: few
D: -
V: TRBV4-1
J: TRBJ2-2
DNA: TGCGCCAGCAGCCAAGGGGCCGGGACATCGGGCACCGGGGAGCTGTTTTTT
CDR3: CASSQGAGTSGTGELFF

size: few
D: TRBD1
V: TRBV13
J: TRBJ1-1
DNA: TGTGCCAGCAGCTTAGGTAGGACAGGGATTGAAGCTTTCTTT
CDR3: CASSLGRTGIEAFF